This T cell receptor (beta chain) derives from a study of T cell responses to AZD1222 COVID-19 vaccine. Study findings and constraints: Females outnumbered males among donors, who were mostly white British; clonal diversity was possibly underestimated. Among vaccine-associated CD4 TCRs, coverage spanned spike, with dominance at 160-218 and 743-854.

CDR1 is SGHNT, CDR2 YYREEE, per germline (reference sequence). The CDR3 spans 14 residues. V was shortened by 4 bases and J by 2 bases, with 12 bases between the two germline ends. Concerning this clone itself: The antigen is unknown.

TCRdb keeps only in-frame clones here, not all; method: immunoSEQ multiplex PCR. The table has about 150,000 clones, about 91% seen once. The clonotype originates from an adult who received the AZD1222 COVID-19 vaccine. V and J are TRBV5-4 and TRBJ2-5; D not resolved. Sample: peripheral blood, taken 28 days after the second AZD1222 dose. The CDR3 loop reads CASSPKEVQETQYF. DNA for the CDR3: TGTGCCAGCAGCCCCAAAGAGGTGCAAGAGACCCAGTACTTC.